The 8 T cell receptor beta chains below come from one sample, sequenced in a study of cytomegalovirus exposure and HLA in healthy donors. In the PCR, 60 Vbeta and 13 Jbeta primers were used. The data were produced by immunoSEQ multiplex PCR, yet TCRdb's version contains in-frame clones alone and is incomplete. Of 82,000 or so clones in the sample, roughly a tenth were seen once. The sequenced material came from PBMCs. The receptors were sampled from a man between 60 and 70 years old in good health and CMV-seropositive.

Only a few counts were recorded for this clone. The gene calls are TRBV10-2 and TRBJ1-5, with TRBD1 as a possible D gene (5 bases). This CDR3 contains 12 residues. Germline V lookup: CDR1 WSHSY, CDR2 SAAADI. CDR3 DNA: TGCGCAACCGGACACGGCGGTTGGCACCAGCATTTT. It is translated as CATGHGGWHQHF.

The chain employs TRBV7-9 and TRBJ2-1; D call uncertain. This CDR3 region has 12 residues. The V and J ends lost 6 bases and 8 bases respectively, with 11 bases between them. Germline V gene sequence: CDR1 SEHNR, CDR2 FQNEAQ (reference sequence). CDR3 region: CASSLLGDEQFF. CDR3 coding DNA: TGTGCCAGCAGTCTCTTGGGCGATGAGCAGTTCTTC.

The chain has TRBV10-3 and TRBJ1-1; the D gene is possibly TRBD1 (5 bases). V was shortened by 0 bases and J by 1 base, with 9 bases between the two germline ends. This CDR3 is 15 amino acids long. Germline V gene data show CDR1 as ENHRY and CDR2 as SYGVKD. The CDR3 sequence is CAISESGGGNTEAFF. The CDR3 DNA reads TGTGCCATCAGTGAGTCGGGGGGTGGGAACACTGAAGCTTTCTTT.

This clone was picked up a small number of times. The chain has TRBV6-1 and TRBJ1-2; possible D gene TRBD1, 5 bases. The CDR3 has 15 residues. Trimming removed 0 bases at V and 7 bases at J, with 15 bases between. Germline CDR1 and CDR2: MNHNS and SASEGT. The CDR3 nucleotides are TGTGCCAGCAGTGAAGCGCTTCGGGGGGGAGTTGGCTACACCTTC. Residues: CASSEALRGGVGYTF.

This clone was picked up a small number of times. The genes are TRBV30 and TRBJ2-1; the match to TRBD2 covers 9 bases. Looked up from germline, CDR1 is GTSNPN and CDR2 is SVGIG (reference sequence). This CDR3 comprises 14 residues. Trimming cost V 5 bases and J 7 bases; bases outside gene matches: 9. The CDR3 DNA reads TGTGCCTGGGATTCCCTAGCGGGACGGAATGAGCAGTTCTTC. It translates to CAWDSLAGRNEQFF.

The sample holds a few counts of this clone. The chain employs TRBV5-1 and TRBJ1-1; 8 bases fit TRBD1. This CDR3 spans 14 amino acids. J was trimmed by 2 bases and V by 2 bases; bases with no gene match: 2. CDR1 and CDR2 from the germline V gene are SGHRS and YFSETQ. DNA of the CDR3: TGCGCCAGCAGCTTCGGACAGGGCAACACTGAAGCTTTCTTT. Its protein product is CASSFGQGNTEAFF.

The gene calls are TRBV11-1 and TRBJ2-1, with D unresolved. Deletions cut 2 bases from V and 4 bases from J, with 6 bases between. Germline CDR1 is SGHAT and CDR2 is FQDESV (reference sequence). The CDR3 loop spans 13 amino acids. The CDR3 is CASSLRLYNEQFF. CDR3 bases: TGTGCCAGCAGCTTAAGACTTTACAATGAGCAGTTCTTC.

This clone appeared a few times. This chain joins TRBV5-4 and TRBJ2-7, with D possibly TRBD2 on 6 matching bases. Trimming pared 3 bases from V and 6 bases from J, leaving 10 bases between. The CDR3 loop spans 12 amino acids. Germline CDR1 and CDR2: SGHNT and YYREEE (reference sequence). The CDR3 sequence is CASSSLAREQYF. Written as DNA, the CDR3 is TGTGCCAGCAGCTCTCTAGCGCGCGAGCAGTACTTC.